These 9 T cell receptor beta chains share one sample of origin, sequenced in a study of shared clonotypes between healthy human individuals. Sequencing used immunoSEQ multiplex PCR; TCRdb keeps in-frame clones, though not all of them. This table has about 480,000 clones, 75% to 80% appearing once. Source material: PBMCs. The receptors were gathered from a woman in her thirties or forties in good health. Some clones in this sample may be carry-over from other donors' samples.

The rearrangement uses TRBV11-3 and TRBJ2-2, with D possibly TRBD1 on 6 matching bases. V was cut by 6 bases and J by 0 bases, with 8 bases left in between. The CDR3 consists of 14 residues. Germline CDR1 is SGHNT and CDR2 is YENEEA. The CDR3: CASSQGPNTGELFF. The CDR3 DNA sequence: TGTGCCAGCAGTCAGGGGCCGAACACCGGGGAGCTGTTTTTT. Full variable domain (outside the CDR3, taken from reference TRBV11-3 and TRBJ2-2): EAGVVQSPRYKIIEKKQPVAFWCNPISGHNTLYWYLQNLGQGPELLIRYENEEAVDDSQLPKDRFSAERLKGVDSTLKIQPAELGDSAVYLCASSQGPNTGELFFGEGSRLTVL.

The gene calls are TRBV18 and TRBJ2-2; 8 bases line up with TRBD1. V dropped 3 bases and J dropped 3; count of bases not matched to a gene: 6. Germline assignment: CDR1 KGHSH and CDR2 LQKENI. This CDR3 has 16 amino acids. The CDR3 reads CASSPARGHDTGELFF. The CDR3 DNA reads as TGTGCCAGCTCACCGGCCAGGGGGCATGACACCGGGGAGCTGTTTTTT.

This chain joins TRBV19 and TRBJ1-5; the match to TRBD1 covers 11 bases. Germline assignment: CDR1 LNHDA and CDR2 SQIVND (reference sequence). Germline trimming cut 5 bases from V and 0 bases from J; bases unmatched to any gene: 9. The CDR3 has 18 amino acids. CDR3 sequence: CASSGQGASLNSNQPQHF. The DNA for the CDR3 is TGTGCCAGTAGTGGACAGGGGGCCTCATTAAATAGCAATCAGCCCCAGCATTTT. The variable domain in full, completed from reference TRBV19 and TRBJ1-5, reads DGGITQSPKYLFRKEGQNVTLSCEQNLNHDAMYWYRQDPGQGLRLIYYSQIVNDFQKGDIAEGYSVSREKKESFPLTVTSAQKNPTAFYLCASSGQGASLNSNQPQHFGDGTRLSIL.

This rearrangement joins TRBV5-1 to TRBJ2-2, with 7 bases lining up with TRBD2. CDR3 length equals 16 residues. V trimming: 6 bases; J trimming: 4 bases; junction bases outside the gene matches: 12. Germline V gene lookup returns CDR1 SGHRS and CDR2 YFSETQ. CDR3 region: CASKRATSAGTGELFF. Written as DNA, the CDR3 is TGCGCCAGCAAGCGGGCCACTAGCGCCGGCACCGGGGAGCTGTTTTTT.

The CDR3, as DNA: TGTGCCAGCAGCTTAGGGCTAGCGGGGGATGTTGAGCAGTTCTTC. Amino acid sequence: CASSLGLAGDVEQFF. This chain connects TRBV11-1 to TRBJ2-1; 10 positions agree with TRBD2. Germline CDR1 reads SGHAT; CDR2 reads FQDESV (reference sequence). The CDR3 contains 15 residues. Losses at the gene ends were 1 base for V and 9 bases for J; bases not matched to a gene: 6.

The CDR3 sequence: CASSMGQGGEAFF. The CDR3 DNA reads as TGTGCCAGTAGTATGGGACAGGGTGGGGAAGCTTTCTTT. This chain joins TRBV19 and TRBJ1-1, with 9 bases identical to TRBD1. V lost 3 bases, J lost 8 bases, and 4 bases stayed unmatched. The V gene's germline CDR1 is LNHDA and CDR2 SQIVND (reference sequence). The CDR3 has 13 residues.

This sequence joins TRBV7-9 and TRBJ2-2, with 7 bases fitting TRBD2. V shed 5 bases and J 7 bases; nucleotides not matched to a gene: 16. Per germline, CDR1 SEHNR and CDR2 FQNEAQ (reference sequence). The CDR3 has 17 amino acids. CDR3 sequence reads: CASSPEGLAAPGGELFF. CDR3 in DNA: TGTGCCAGCAGCCCAGAGGGGCTAGCGGCCCCGGGCGGGGAGCTGTTTTTT.

This clone was observed a few times. The chain employs TRBV5-1 and TRBJ2-3, with D perhaps TRBD1 (6 bases). CDR3 length: 12 amino acids. The germline V gene has CDR1 SGHRS and CDR2 YFSETQ. V shed 7 bases and J shed 6 bases, with 12 bases lying between them. The CDR3 DNA sequence: TGCGCCAGCGGGGGCCTTGGGGATACGCAGTATTTT. This codes for CASGGLGDTQYF.

This clone was seen a single time. The chain combines TRBV7-2 with TRBJ2-5; D is unresolved. CDR1 and CDR2 (germline): SGHTA, FQGNSA. V was cut by 5 bases and J by 0 bases, with 10 bases left in between. The CDR3 totals 14 residues. CDR3 sequence reads: CASSVTANQETQYF. The CDR3 DNA reads TGTGCCAGCAGCGTGACTGCGAACCAAGAGACCCAGTACTTC.